This T cell receptor (beta chain) was sequenced during a study of T cell changes during pregnancy in multiple sclerosis. TCRdb's copy holds only in-frame clones and misses some; the assay was immunoSEQ multiplex PCR. The table has tens of thousands of clones, 80% to 95% seen once; the top ten hold around 1.4%. Trimming cost V 5 bases and J 4 bases, with 18 bases left between them. CDR3 size: 17 residues. From germline, CDR1 is SGHVS and CDR2 FQNEAQ. The clonotype comes from a female donor in good health, enrolled as a control in a pregnancy study. The chain joins TRBV7-8 to TRBJ2-6, with TRBD1 as a possible D gene (6 bases). The specimen was peripheral blood, collected in the third trimester of pregnancy. CDR3 sequence: CASSTTGTFSGANVLTF. Here the CDR3 DNA reads TGTGCCAGCAGCACTACAGGGACCTTTTCAGGGGCCAACGTCCTGACTTTC.